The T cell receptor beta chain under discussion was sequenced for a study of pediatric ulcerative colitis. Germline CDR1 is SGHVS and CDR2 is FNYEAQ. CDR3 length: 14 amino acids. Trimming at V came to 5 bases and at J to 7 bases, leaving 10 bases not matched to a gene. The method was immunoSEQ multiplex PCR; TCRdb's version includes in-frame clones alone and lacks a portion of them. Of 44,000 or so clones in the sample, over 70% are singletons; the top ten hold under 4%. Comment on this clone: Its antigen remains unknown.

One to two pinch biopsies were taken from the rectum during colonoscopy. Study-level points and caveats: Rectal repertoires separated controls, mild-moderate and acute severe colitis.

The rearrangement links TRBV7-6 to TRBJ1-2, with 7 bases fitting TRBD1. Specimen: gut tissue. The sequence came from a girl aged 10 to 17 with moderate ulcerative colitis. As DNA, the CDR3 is TGTGCCAGCAGCCCGCCATTGACAGGGTCTGGCTACACCTTC. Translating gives CASSPPLTGSGYTF.